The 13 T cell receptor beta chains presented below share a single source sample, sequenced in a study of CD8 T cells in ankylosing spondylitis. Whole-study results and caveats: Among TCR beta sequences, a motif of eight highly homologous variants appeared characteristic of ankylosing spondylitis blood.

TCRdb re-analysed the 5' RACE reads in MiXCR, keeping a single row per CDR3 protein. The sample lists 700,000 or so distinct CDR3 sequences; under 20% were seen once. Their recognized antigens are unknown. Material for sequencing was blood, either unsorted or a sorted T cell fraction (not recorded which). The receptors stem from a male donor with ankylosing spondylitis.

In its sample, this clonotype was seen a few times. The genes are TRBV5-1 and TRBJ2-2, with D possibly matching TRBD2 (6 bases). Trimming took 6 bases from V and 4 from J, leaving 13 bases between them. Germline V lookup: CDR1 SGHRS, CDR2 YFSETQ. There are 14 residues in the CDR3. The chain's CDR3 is CASKGGDFTGELFF. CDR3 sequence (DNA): TGCGCCAGCAAAGGAGGGGACTTCACCGGGGAGCTGTTTTTT.

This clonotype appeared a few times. The CDR3 spells CSVRQGGNTIYF. CDR3 nucleotide sequence: TGCAGTGTTCGGCAGGGTGGAAACACCATATATTTT. This rearrangement joins TRBV20-1 to TRBJ1-3; the D gene is possibly TRBD1 (5 bases). The germline CDR1 and CDR2 sequences are DFQATT and SNEGSKA (reference sequence). The V gene lost 7 bases and the J gene lost 3 bases, with 10 bases spanning the gap. The CDR3 consists of 12 residues.

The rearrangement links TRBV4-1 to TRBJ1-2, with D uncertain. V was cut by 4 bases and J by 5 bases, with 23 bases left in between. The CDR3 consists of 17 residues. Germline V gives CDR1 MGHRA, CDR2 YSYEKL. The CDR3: CASSRTLAGEVQYGYTF. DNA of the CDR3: TGCGCCAGCAGCCGAACCTTGGCTGGGGAAGTTCAGTATGGCTACACCTTC.

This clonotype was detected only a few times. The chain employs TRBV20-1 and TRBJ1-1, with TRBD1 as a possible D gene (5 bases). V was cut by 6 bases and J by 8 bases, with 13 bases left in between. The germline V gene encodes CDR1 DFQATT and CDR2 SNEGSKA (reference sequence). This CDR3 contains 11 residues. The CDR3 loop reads CSAIPDSEAFF. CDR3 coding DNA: TGCAGTGCCATACCCGACAGCGAAGCTTTCTTT.

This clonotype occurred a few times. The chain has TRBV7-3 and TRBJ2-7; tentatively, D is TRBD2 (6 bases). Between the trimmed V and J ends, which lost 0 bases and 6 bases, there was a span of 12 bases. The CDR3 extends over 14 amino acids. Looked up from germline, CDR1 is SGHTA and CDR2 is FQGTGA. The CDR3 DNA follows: TGTGCCAGCAGCTTAACGGCTACTAGCAGCGAGCAGTACTTC. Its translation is CASSLTATSSEQYF.

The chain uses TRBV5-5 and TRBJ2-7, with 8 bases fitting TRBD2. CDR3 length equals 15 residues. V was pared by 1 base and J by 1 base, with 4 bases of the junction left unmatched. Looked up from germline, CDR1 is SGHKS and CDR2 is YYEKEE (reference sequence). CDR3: CASSLSSGVSYEQYF. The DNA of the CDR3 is TGTGCCAGCAGCTTGAGTAGCGGGGTATCCTACGAGCAGTACTTC.

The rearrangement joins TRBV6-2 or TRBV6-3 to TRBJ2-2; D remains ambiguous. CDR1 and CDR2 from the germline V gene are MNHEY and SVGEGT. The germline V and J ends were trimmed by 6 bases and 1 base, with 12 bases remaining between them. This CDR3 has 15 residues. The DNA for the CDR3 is TGTGCCAGCAGGAACCGAGCTCTGAACACCGGGGAGCTGTTTTTT. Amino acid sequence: CASRNRALNTGELFF.

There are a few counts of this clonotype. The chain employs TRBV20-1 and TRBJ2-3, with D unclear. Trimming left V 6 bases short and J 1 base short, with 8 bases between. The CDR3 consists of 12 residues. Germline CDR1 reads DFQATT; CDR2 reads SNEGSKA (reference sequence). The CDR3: CSAPHRTDTQYF. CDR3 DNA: TGCAGTGCCCCCCACCGCACAGATACGCAGTATTTT.

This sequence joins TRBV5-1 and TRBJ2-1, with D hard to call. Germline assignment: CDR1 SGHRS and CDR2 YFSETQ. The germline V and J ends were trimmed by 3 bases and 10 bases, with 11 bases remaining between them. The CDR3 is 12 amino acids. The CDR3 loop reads CASSSVGWEQFF. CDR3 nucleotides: TGCGCCAGCAGCTCTGTTGGCTGGGAGCAGTTCTTC.

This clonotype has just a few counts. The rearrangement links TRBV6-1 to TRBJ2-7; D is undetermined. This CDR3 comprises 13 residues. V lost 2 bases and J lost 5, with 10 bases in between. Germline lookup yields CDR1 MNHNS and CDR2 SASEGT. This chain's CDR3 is CASSELGSNEQYF. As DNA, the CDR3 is TGTGCCAGCAGTGAATTGGGCAGCAACGAGCAGTACTTC.

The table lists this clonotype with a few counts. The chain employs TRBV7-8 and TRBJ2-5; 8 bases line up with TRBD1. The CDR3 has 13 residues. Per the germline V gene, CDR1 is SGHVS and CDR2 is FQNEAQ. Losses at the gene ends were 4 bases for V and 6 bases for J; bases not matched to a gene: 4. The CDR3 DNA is TGTGCCAGCAGCTGGACAGGGCCTCAGACCCAGTACTTC. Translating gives CASSWTGPQTQYF.

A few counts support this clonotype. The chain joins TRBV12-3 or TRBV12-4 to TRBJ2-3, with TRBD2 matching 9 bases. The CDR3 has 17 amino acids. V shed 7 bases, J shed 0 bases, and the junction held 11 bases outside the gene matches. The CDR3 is CASTSGARLSSTDTQYF. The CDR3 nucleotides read TGTGCCAGCACTAGCGGGGCCAGACTCTCTAGCACAGATACGCAGTATTTT.

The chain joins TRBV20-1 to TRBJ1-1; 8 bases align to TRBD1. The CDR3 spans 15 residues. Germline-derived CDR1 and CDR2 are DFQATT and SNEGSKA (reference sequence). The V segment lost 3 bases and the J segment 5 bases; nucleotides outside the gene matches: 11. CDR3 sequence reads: CSASNWQGARTEAFF. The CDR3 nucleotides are TGCAGTGCTAGTAATTGGCAGGGGGCGAGGACTGAAGCTTTCTTT.